Detailed here is one T cell receptor (beta chain). This clone was detected ten times or more. The antigen it recognizes is unknown. No per-base quality is available; no much larger clone lies one base away. From the cysteine through the phenylalanine, the CDR3 covers 12 amino acids. CDR3 DNA is the only sequence kept; it has 36 bases, read in frame from the first base. Between the V and J ends, shortened by 0 bases and 7 bases respectively, the junction contains 7 bases. The germline V gene (reference sequence) yields LNHDA for CDR1 and SQIVND for CDR2. Genomic DNA was used for TRB sequencing, which was performed with the immunoSEQ assay at survey resolution or with the hsTCRB kit. As for the original processing: The immunoSEQ software was used for initial read processing, and the LymphoSeq R package was used for repertoire analyses. Clonality was calculated as 1 minus normalized Shannon entropy, and the Gini coefficient was also calculated for each TRB dataset. Phenotypes of unsorted samples were inferred by mapping TRB sequences from sorted subsets of the recipient or donor onto the same recipient's unsorted samples. TCRdb stores this immuneACCESS table with in-frame sequences only. Part of the clones is absent; in the studies checked, under half of the shortfall reflects unresolved V genes, and no reason is known for the rest. That table furnishes V, J and clone size, whereas the DNA furnished D and trimming. Listed for this sample are 30,000 to 45,000 clones, none observed only a single time. Clones ranked in the top ten supply around 1.2% of the sample.

This entry belongs to a study of T cells after posttransplantation cyclophosphamide listed by TCRdb under 2016. Regarding the complete study: The study tracked T cell repertoire reconstitution by TRB sequencing after myeloablative bone marrow transplantation using posttransplantation cyclophosphamide as GVHD prophylaxis. Antigen receptor sequencing covered samples from 30 to 40 PTCy-treated patients and some 15 of their related bone marrow donors. Blood from every one of the roughly 35 PTCy patients who had 1-year posttransplant specimens underwent TRB sequencing. TRB sequencing was also done on up to about 3 additional blood samples from 2 to 5.2 years after transplant in 3 patients, and on pretransplant blood from 4 patients. Because TRA and TRB clonality correlated tightly in about 10 samples, later TCR analyses were limited to TRB. Public TRB sequences were compared against a database of over 3,600 sequences linked to responses to pathogens, tumor antigens, self-antigens and alloantigens. Here is what the overall study found, with its caveats: Donor-recipient similarity was low at 1-2 months but increased during the first year, and donor CD8+ memory clones often dominated later blood repertoires. The TRB repertoires of T cells infiltrating skin or the GI tract showed only limited overlap with the TRB repertoires found in blood. Across the approximately 46 patients, TRB clonality was highly associated with recipient CMV seropositivity and CMV reactivation, and diversity with PTCy was similar to that in the CNI/methotrexate controls.

On the day of marrow donation, related bone marrow donors gave peripheral blood samples. Peripheral blood and bone marrow mononuclear cells were isolated by Ficoll-Hypaque density centrifugation and cryopreserved. This receptor was taken from a girl aged 10-17 years in good health, CMV-negative, and a related stem cell transplant donor. The sequence is built from TRBV19 and TRBJ2-7, with the D gene not clear enough to name. Sequencing used PBMCs. The CDR3 sequence is CASSIEGGEQYF. The nucleotide sequence is TGTGCCAGTAGTATAGAAGGCGGAGAGCAGTACTTC.